Detailed here is one TCR beta chain. Its antigen is unidentified. The data are from a study of cytomegalovirus exposure and HLA in healthy donors. At the level of the study: An earlier analysis identified more than 95 million unique TCR beta sequences in 150 million to 200 million T cells. General observations from the study: Among the CMV-associated chains, a few were confirmed in vitro as specific for CMV antigens. It was shown in a later analysis that HLA-associated TCR beta chains were more clonally expanded than other, equally common chains. Immune exposure data for these donors was limited to CMV serostatus.

PCR amplification relied on 60 Vbeta primers (plus 13 Jbeta primers). The data were produced by immunoSEQ multiplex PCR, yet TCRdb's version contains in-frame clones alone and is incomplete. The sample contains roughly 180,000 clones, roughly four fifths of which appear only once. This CDR3 comprises 15 residues. Germline assignment: CDR1 SGHVS and CDR2 FNYEAQ. Trimming removed 4 bases at V and 2 bases at J, with 9 bases between. Specimen: PBMCs. This chain joins TRBV7-6 and TRBJ2-6; perhaps TRBD1 as D (5 bases). This TCR was sampled from a female donor in good health and CMV-seronegative. This CDR3 reads CASSSQGPGANVLTF. The CDR3 bases are TGTGCCAGCAGCTCCCAGGGTCCTGGGGCCAACGTCCTGACTTTC.